This T cell receptor (beta chain) was found in a study of blood T cells in healthy people across ages. Study-wide background: Template-switching capture recovered about one barcoded beta molecule per two T cells.

This clonotype was observed a handful of times. The antigen is undetermined. For the second PCR, which ran for roughly 6 to 12 cycles, a sample-barcoded 5' primer and a J-beta primer mix were used. TCRdb called the 5' RACE reads again in MiXCR, with one record for every CDR3 protein. This table holds about 1.5 million distinct CDR3 sequences, approximately 43% found once. The study's findings and limits: Expanded clonotype changes were possibly confounded by unknown donor CMV status. One million T cells yielded diversity estimates that were considered underestimates.

The CDR3 extends over 12 amino acids. Germline loops: CDR1 MNHNS, CDR2 SASEGT. Trimming stripped 10 bases from V and 0 bases from J, with 10 bases between. V is TRBV6-1 and J is TRBJ2-7; D is uncertain. This TCR derives from a woman younger than 30 in good health. Input material: blood. The CDR3 DNA is TGTGCCATCGGGTCCAGCTCCTACGAGCAGTACTTC. Translating it yields CAIGSSSYEQYF.